The 30 T cell receptor beta chains presented below share a single source sample, sequenced in a study of shared clonotypes between healthy human individuals. CD45RO-negative cells were positively selected for CCR7, leaving out terminally differentiated effector memory CD45RA+ cells. The assay was immunoSEQ multiplex PCR, and TCRdb's table has in-frame clones only and misses some. The sample has around 2,100,000 clones, about 95% seen once. The sample comprised naive CD8+ T cells sorted from blood. Source of these receptors: a man aged 18-30 years in good health.

This clone was counted a single time. A far larger clone is only one base removed, so a read error is likely. The same CDR3 arises from other DNA sequences in this sample as well. The rearrangement links TRBV9 to TRBJ2-7; weak D call: TRBD2 (7 bases). Trimming pared 3 bases from V and 4 bases from J, leaving 8 bases between. This CDR3 region has 12 residues. CDR1 and CDR2 from the germline V gene are SGDLS and YYNGEE. CDR3 nucleotide sequence: TGTGCCAGCAGCGAGGGGGGGTACGAGCAGTACTTC. Translated, it gives CASSEGGYEQYF.

The chain links TRBV4-1 to TRBJ2-3; D is unresolved. The CDR3 is made up of 13 amino acids. V lost 3 bases, J lost 6 bases, and 10 bases lay in between. CDR1 is MGHRA and CDR2 is YSYEKL in the germline V gene. The CDR3 coding sequence is TGCGCCAGCAGCCAGGCCCTCGGGGATACGCAGTATTTT. Translating gives CASSQALGDTQYF.

J is TRBJ2-7 and V is TRBV2; the D is unclear. Germline lookup yields CDR1 SNHLY and CDR2 FYNNEI. The CDR3 loop spans 15 amino acids. V was trimmed by 1 base and J by 6 bases, leaving 16 bases between them. This CDR3 is CASSEVRVQGREQYF. The CDR3 nucleotides read TGTGCCAGCAGTGAAGTAAGGGTTCAAGGACGCGAGCAGTACTTC.

This chain connects TRBV5-1 to TRBJ2-1, with 7 bases aligning to TRBD1. CDR3 size: 16 residues. Per germline, CDR1 SGHRS and CDR2 YFSETQ. Trimming at V came to 4 bases and at J to 8 bases, leaving 15 bases not matched to a gene. The CDR3 DNA reads TGCGCCAGCAGCCCCGACAGGGTTTTCGATTTGGATGAGCAGTTCTTC. It translates to CASSPDRVFDLDEQFF.

The count of this clone is one. The rearrangement joins TRBV5-6 to TRBJ2-7; a possible D gene is TRBD2 (5 bases). The CDR3 totals 14 residues. Trimming cost V 6 bases and J 2 bases, with 15 bases left between them. Germline V gene sequence: CDR1 SGHDT, CDR2 YYEEEE. CDR3 amino acids: CASTLLGSAYEQYF. The CDR3 DNA sequence: TGTGCCAGCACCTTATTAGGGAGCGCCTACGAGCAGTACTTC.

J is TRBJ2-7 and V is TRBV28, with 8 bases identical to TRBD2. CDR1 and CDR2 (germline): MDHEN, SYDVKM. CDR3 length: 15 amino acids. Unmatched junction bases numbered 12, after V lost 6 bases and J lost 5 bases. The CDR3 sequence: CASSRLGTSVHEQYF. Written as DNA, the CDR3 is TGTGCCAGCAGCCGACTAGGGACTAGTGTCCACGAGCAGTACTTC.

V is TRBV30 and J is TRBJ1-2; TRBD1 might be the D (5 bases). This CDR3 comprises 13 residues. CDR1 is GTSNPN, CDR2 SVGIG, per germline (reference sequence). Trimming shortened V by 2 bases and J by 6 bases, and 13 bases separated the two germline ends. The CDR3 DNA sequence: TGTGCCTGGAGTATTGGGGGTTCGGATGGCTACACCTTC. This translates into CAWSIGGSDGYTF.

The rearrangement joins TRBV2 to TRBJ2-1; TRBD2 aligns across 7 bases. Germline V lookup: CDR1 SNHLY, CDR2 FYNNEI. V lost 7 bases to trimming and J lost 7 bases; unmatched junction nucleotides: 7. CDR3 length: 13 residues. As DNA, the CDR3 is TGTGCCAGCAAAAGCGGGACGTGGAATGAGCAGTTCTTC. Its protein product is CASKSGTWNEQFF.

The chain employs TRBV6-1 and TRBJ1-3, with TRBD1 matching 7 bases. The ends lost 4 bases at V and 0 bases at J; junction bases unmatched: 12. Per the germline V gene, CDR1 is MNHNS and CDR2 is SASEGT. The CDR3 length is 18 residues. Written as DNA, the CDR3 is TGTGCCAGCAGTGCCGGGACAGAGACGACTTTCTCTGGAAACACCATATATTTT. Translated: CASSAGTETTFSGNTIYF.

The V gene is TRBV29-1, the J gene TRBJ2-4, with a possible D match to TRBD1 (6 bases). V gave up 7 bases and J gave up 7 bases, with 14 bases separating them. The CDR3 runs to 12 residues. Germline V lookup: CDR1 SQVTM, CDR2 ANQGSEA. The CDR3 DNA follows: TGCAGCGGAAGGGGACAAGGGAACATTCAGTACTTC. Translation: CSGRGQGNIQYF.

The rearrangement joins TRBV27 to TRBJ2-7; the D is unclear. This CDR3 is built from 14 residues. With 5 bases removed from V and 0 bases from J, the gap between germline ends came to 11 bases. Germline V gene lookup returns CDR1 MNHEY and CDR2 SMNVEV (reference sequence). The CDR3 region is CASSPEVSSYEQYF. In DNA form, the CDR3 reads TGTGCCAGCAGTCCAGAGGTTAGCTCCTACGAGCAGTACTTC.

The chain has TRBV4-2 and TRBJ2-7, with TRBD2 matching over 7 bases. The germline V gene encodes CDR1 LGHNA and CDR2 YNFKEQ. The CDR3 spans 16 residues. V trimming: 2 bases; J trimming: 0 bases; junction bases outside the gene matches: 7. CDR3 nucleotides: TGTGCCAGCAGCCAACGGGGGGACGGGAGCTCCTACGAGCAGTACTTC. Protein sequence: CASSQRGDGSSYEQYF.

The chain combines TRBV4-3 with TRBJ2-7; D unclear. The CDR3 loop spans 16 amino acids. Trimming left V 0 bases short and J 1 base short, with 13 bases between. Germline V gene sequence: CDR1 LGHNA, CDR2 YSLEER. The DNA of the CDR3 is TGCGCCAGCAGCCAAGATTTAGGCTCTCTTTCCTACGAGCAGTACTTC. As protein: CASSQDLGSLSYEQYF.

The CDR3, as DNA: TGCGCCAGCAGCCCCCAGCCCAGCTTAGGTGAGCAGTTCTTC. Translation gives CASSPQPSLGEQFF. J is TRBJ2-1 and V is TRBV4-1, with D uncertain. Germline values: CDR1 MGHRA, CDR2 YSYEKL. With 4 bases removed from V and 9 bases from J, the gap between germline ends came to 16 bases. This CDR3 is 14 amino acids long.

The chain employs TRBV5-6 and TRBJ2-2; 9 bases match TRBD2. The CDR3 runs 14 residues. Germline loops: CDR1 SGHDT, CDR2 YYEEEE. With 3 bases clipped from V and 5 bases from J, the junction kept 2 bases outside the gene matches. The CDR3 reads CASSYSGGTGELFF. CDR3 sequence (DNA): TGTGCCAGCAGCTACAGCGGGGGGACCGGGGAGCTGTTTTTT.

This chain joins TRBV2 and TRBJ2-5, with D tentatively TRBD1 (5 bases). Germline V gives CDR1 SNHLY, CDR2 FYNNEI. This CDR3 spans 13 amino acids. The V end was cut by 7 bases, the J end by 5 bases, with 14 bases between. The CDR3 reads CASKGQGRETQYF. CDR3 DNA sequence: TGTGCCAGCAAGGGTCAGGGAAGGGAGACCCAGTACTTC.

This chain connects TRBV5-6 to TRBJ2-2; D is uncertain. Per germline, CDR1 SGHDT and CDR2 YYEEEE. With 4 bases removed from V and 0 bases from J, the gap between germline ends came to 4 bases. The length of the CDR3 is 13 residues. CDR3 coding DNA: TGTGCCAGCAGCACCCCGAACACCGGGGAGCTGTTTTTT. Encoded protein: CASSTPNTGELFF.

CDR3 sequence (DNA): TGTGCCAGCAGTCCTGCGTGGACTAGCGGGAAGGTAGATACGCAGTATTTT. Amino acids: CASSPAWTSGKVDTQYF. The chain couples TRBV2 to TRBJ2-3; 12 bases are a match to TRBD2. The length of the CDR3 is 17 residues. In germline, CDR1 is SNHLY, CDR2 FYNNEI. V shed 5 bases, J shed 5 bases, and the junction held 11 bases outside the gene matches.

The V and J genes are TRBV7-9 and TRBJ2-1, with TRBD2 as a possible D gene (5 bases). With 4 bases removed from V and 8 bases from J, the gap between germline ends came to 12 bases. In germline, CDR1 is SEHNR, CDR2 FQNEAQ (reference sequence). This CDR3 has 13 residues. The CDR3 nucleotides are TGTGCCAGCAGCTCGGACTGGTTCTATGAGCAGTTCTTC. Encoded protein: CASSSDWFYEQFF.

The V call is TRBV5-1, the J call TRBJ2-7; no firm D call. This CDR3 is 13 amino acids long. Looked up from germline, CDR1 is SGHRS and CDR2 is YFSETQ. V was trimmed by 4 bases and J by 0 bases, leaving 8 bases between them. This chain's CDR3 is CASSPWGSYEQYF. CDR3 DNA sequence: TGCGCCAGCAGCCCCTGGGGCTCCTACGAGCAGTACTTC.

This clone was seen more than once but under ten times. The rearrangement links TRBV11-2 to TRBJ1-1, with D perhaps TRBD1 (5 bases). CDR1 and CDR2 from the germline V gene are SGHAT and FQNNGV. The CDR3 is 15 amino acids. V was clipped by 4 bases and J by 3 bases, with 15 bases between them. CDR3 sequence reads: CASSSSGPGDTEAFF. The DNA of the CDR3 is TGTGCCAGCAGCTCGTCGGGGCCCGGGGACACTGAAGCTTTCTTT.

The chain recombines TRBV5-1 with TRBJ2-1, with D hard to call. The CDR3 is made up of 15 amino acids. V lost 0 bases and J 2 bases, leaving 9 bases between the germline ends. Germline CDR1 SGHRS, CDR2 YFSETQ. In DNA, the CDR3 is TGCGCCAGCAGCTTGGAGGACCGGACCTACAATGAGCAGTTCTTC. Translated, it gives CASSLEDRTYNEQFF.

This clone was counted a single time. The chain carries TRBV5-1 and TRBJ2-7, with no clear D. The CDR3 spans 13 residues. The ends were cut back, 6 bases at V and 2 bases at J, with 12 bases in the middle. Germline V gene lookup returns CDR1 SGHRS and CDR2 YFSETQ. DNA for the CDR3: TGCGCCAGCAACGGGCGCTCTCCCTACGAGCAGTACTTC. Translated, it gives CASNGRSPYEQYF.

The chain combines TRBV7-3 with TRBJ2-1; no clear D gene. V shed 0 bases and J shed 4 bases, with 7 bases lying between them. The CDR3 consists of 14 residues. Germline V gene lookup returns CDR1 SGHTA and CDR2 FQGTGA. The CDR3 bases are TGTGCCAGCAGCTTAACAGGGATATACAATGAGCAGTTCTTC. Translating gives CASSLTGIYNEQFF.

Remarks on this clone: Other DNA sequences of this sample code for an identical CDR3. The J gene is TRBJ1-6, the V gene TRBV28; the D gene is possibly TRBD1 (6 bases). CDR3 length: 13 amino acids. The ends were cut back, 3 bases at V and 10 bases at J, with 10 bases in the middle. Germline V lookup: CDR1 MDHEN, CDR2 SYDVKM. CDR3 residues: CASSFRGTSPLHF. In DNA form, the CDR3 reads TGTGCCAGCAGTTTTAGGGGGACCTCACCCCTCCACTTT.

The J gene is TRBJ2-3, the V gene TRBV2, with D tentatively TRBD1 or TRBD2 (5 bases each). From germline, CDR1 is SNHLY and CDR2 FYNNEI. The germline V and J ends were trimmed by 7 bases and 0 bases, with 11 bases remaining between them. There are 14 residues in the CDR3. The DNA of the CDR3 is TGTGCCAGCACCGAGTGGGGGAGCACAGATACGCAGTATTTT. Residues: CASTEWGSTDTQYF.

The chain couples TRBV19 to TRBJ2-7; the match to TRBD2 covers 7 bases. The V gene end was trimmed by 3 bases and the J gene end by 2 bases; junction bases not matched to a gene: 7. This CDR3 spans 15 amino acids. The germline CDR1 and CDR2 sequences are LNHDA and SQIVND (reference sequence). The CDR3 sequence: CASSMAAGETYEQYF. The CDR3 DNA sequence: TGTGCCAGTAGTATGGCGGCGGGGGAGACCTACGAGCAGTACTTC.

With regard to this clone: This same CDR3 is encoded by further DNA sequences in the sample. The chain links TRBV11-2 to TRBJ2-7, with D unresolved. The CDR3 loop spans 13 amino acids. Per germline, CDR1 SGHAT and CDR2 FQNNGV. The V and J ends lost 3 bases and 3 bases respectively, with 9 bases between them. CDR3 sequence reads: CASSLTGDYEQYF. The CDR3 DNA is TGTGCCAGCAGCTTGACTGGGGACTACGAGCAGTACTTC.

This chain connects TRBV6-1 to TRBJ2-7; a possible D gene is TRBD1 (6 bases). Deletions cut 4 bases from V and 5 bases from J, with 21 bases between. CDR3 length: 16 residues. Germline V gene data show CDR1 as MNHNS and CDR2 as SASEGT. The CDR3 region has the DNA TGTGCCAGCAGTGTGCTCATAACAGGGTCTAAGGACGAGCAGTACTTC. As protein: CASSVLITGSKDEQYF.

The chain employs TRBV7-9 and TRBJ2-3, with D hard to call. There are 17 residues in the CDR3. V dropped 4 bases and J dropped 0 bases, with 17 bases sitting between them. Germline values: CDR1 SEHNR, CDR2 FQNEAQ (reference sequence). The CDR3 loop is CASSYPGDPTSTDTQYF. The DNA of the CDR3 is TGTGCCAGCAGCTATCCAGGCGATCCAACTAGCACAGATACGCAGTATTTT.